Listed here are 10 T cell receptor beta chains from one sample, sequenced in a study of a mutant IDH1 vaccine in newly diagnosed glioma. Sample time point: week 47, end of study. The study gave 300 ug of mutant IDH1 20-mer peptide per vaccine dose, with topical imiquimod. The data were produced by immunoSEQ multiplex PCR, yet TCRdb's version contains in-frame clones alone and is incomplete. The data hold approximately 56,000 clones, with roughly two thirds observed a single time. No antigen has been assigned to these receptors. Material: peripheral blood mononuclear cells (PBMCs), obtained from a glioma patient whose treatment included an IDH1 peptide vaccine. These receptors were obtained from a man in his forties with glioma. Some clones in this sample may be carry-over from other donors' samples.

This clone was counted between two and nine times. J is TRBJ1-1 and V is TRBV6-5; 7 positions match TRBD1. This CDR3 has 14 amino acids. CDR1 is MNHEY, CDR2 SVGAGI, per germline. With V trimmed by 8 bases and J by 6 bases, 12 bases remained unmatched. The CDR3 here is CASHHPNRGAEAFF. The CDR3, as DNA: TGTGCCAGCCATCACCCCAACAGGGGAGCTGAAGCTTTCTTT.

The V call is TRBV1, the J call TRBJ2-5. TRBV1 is described as a pseudogene. The CDR3 contains 15 residues. The CDR3 reads CTSSPRDHNQETQYF. CDR3 nucleotides: TGCACCAGCAGCCCTCGGGACCACAACCAAGAGACCCAGTACTTC.

This clone was seen more than once but under ten times. The CDR3 loop is CASSYVRTSYEQYF. The DNA for the CDR3 is TGTGCCAGCAGTTACGTACGAACCTCCTACGAGCAGTACTTC. The chain has TRBV6-6 and TRBJ2-7; D unclear. The V gene's germline CDR1 is MNHNY and CDR2 SVGAGI (reference sequence). This CDR3 region has 14 residues. Trimming stripped 2 bases from V and 0 bases from J, with 8 bases between.

The V call is TRBV29-1, the J call TRBJ1-2, with D unresolved. The CDR3 sequence is 11 residues long. V shed 1 base and J shed 10 bases, with 10 bases lying between them. In germline, CDR1 is SQVTM, CDR2 ANQGSEA. For the CDR3, the DNA is TGCAGCGTTGAAGTCGGAGTATACTACACCTTC. The encoded protein is CSVEVGVYYTF.

The chain combines TRBV29-1 with TRBJ2-7; 9 nucleotides line up with TRBD1. Germline V lookup: CDR1 SQVTM, CDR2 ANQGSEA. Trimming took 5 bases from V and 5 from J; bases not matched to a gene: 7. The CDR3 is 13 amino acids. The CDR3 reads CSVSGTGNDEQYF. As DNA, the CDR3 is TGCAGCGTTTCCGGGACAGGGAACGACGAGCAGTACTTC.

The chain uses TRBV6-6 and TRBJ1-1; no clear D. The CDR3 sequence is 13 residues long. Trimming removed 0 bases from V and 6 bases from J, with 8 bases in between. Germline lookup yields CDR1 MNHNY and CDR2 SVGAGI (reference sequence). In DNA, the CDR3 is TGTGCCAGCAGTTACTCATTCGCCGCTGAAGCTTTCTTT. Its protein product is CASSYSFAAEAFF.

This clone has a handful of counts. The chain joins TRBV13 to TRBJ2-7, with 7 bases fitting TRBD1. The CDR3 is 14 residues long. The germline CDR1 and CDR2 sequences are PRHDT and FYEKMQ (reference sequence). Germline trimming cut 5 bases from V and 4 bases from J; bases unmatched to any gene: 8. This CDR3 is CASSPRDRHYEQYF. CDR3 in DNA: TGTGCCAGCAGCCCCCGGGACAGACATTACGAGCAGTACTTC.

J is TRBJ2-2 and V is TRBV19; TRBD1 matches at 8 bases. V shed 5 bases, J shed 9 bases, and the junction held 8 bases outside the gene matches. The CDR3 loop spans 14 amino acids. Germline-derived CDR1 and CDR2 are LNHDA and SQIVND (reference sequence). The CDR3 sequence is CASSLTGEVWELFF. Written as DNA, the CDR3 is TGTGCCAGTAGTTTGACAGGGGAAGTGTGGGAGCTGTTTTTT.

The chain uses TRBV30 and TRBJ2-7; TRBD1 matches at 7 bases. Germline lookup yields CDR1 GTSNPN and CDR2 SVGIG (reference sequence). CDR3 length: 13 amino acids. V was pared by 3 bases and J by 5 bases, with 7 bases of the junction left unmatched. The CDR3 nucleotides read TGTGCCTGGAGCCCGGACAGGCTCCACGAGCAGTACTTC. Translation gives CAWSPDRLHEQYF.

The chain uses TRBV6-1 and TRBJ2-3; D uncertain. Trimming left V 7 bases short and J 4 bases short, with 9 bases between. The CDR3 totals 12 residues. The germline V gene has CDR1 MNHNS and CDR2 SASEGT. CDR3 in DNA: TGTGCCAGCATCGTCGCAGCAGATACGCAGTATTTT. Translation: CASIVAADTQYF.